Below are 6 T cell receptor beta chains sequenced from a single sample in a study of tumor-infiltrating lymphocytes in localized non-small cell lung cancer. Assay used: immunoSEQ multiplex PCR; TCRdb lists only in-frame clones, some missing. The sample contains about 29,000 clones, 80% to 90% of which appear only once. Sequences were obtained from lung tumor tissue. These receptors all stem from a human donor with non-small cell lung cancer.

This rearrangement joins TRBV5-1 to TRBJ1-2, with a weak D call TRBD1 (6 bases). Germline V CDR1 and CDR2: SGHRS, YFSETQ. CDR3 length equals 15 residues. Trimming pared 0 bases from V and 8 bases from J, leaving 17 bases between. The CDR3 nucleotides read TGCGCCAGCAGCTTGGCCCCAGGGGCCGAGGGGGGCTACACCTTC. Its translation is CASSLAPGAEGGYTF.

The CDR3 DNA is TGTGCCAGCAGCGCCGGACAGGGTTTTTCACCCCTCCACTTT. It specifies CASSAGQGFSPLHF. This rearrangement joins TRBV9 to TRBJ1-6; 8 positions agree with TRBD1. The CDR3 has 14 amino acids. V shed 3 bases and J 9 bases; nucleotides not matched to a gene: 5. The V gene's germline CDR1 is SGDLS and CDR2 YYNGEE.

Only one count was recorded for this clone. This chain uses TRBV5-6 with TRBJ2-2, with no clear D. The CDR3 contains 13 residues. Germline values: CDR1 SGHDT, CDR2 YYEEEE. V was shortened by 5 bases and J by 4 bases, with 9 bases between the two germline ends. CDR3 coding DNA: TGTGCCAGCAGTTTTGCCAGCACCGGGGAGCTGTTTTTT. The encoded protein is CASSFASTGELFF.

CDR3 amino acids: CASSFSPTVGAGNTIYF. The CDR3 DNA reads as TGCGCCAGCAGCTTCTCTCCTACCGTCGGGGCAGGAAACACCATATATTTT. The gene calls are TRBV5-1 and TRBJ1-3; D might be TRBD1 (5 bases). Trimming stripped 2 bases from V and 4 bases from J, with 19 bases between. Per germline, CDR1 SGHRS and CDR2 YFSETQ. The CDR3 has 17 residues.

The chain uses TRBV30 and TRBJ1-5; a possible D gene is TRBD1 (6 bases). Trimming shortened V by 1 base and J by 0 bases, and 13 bases separated the two germline ends. CDR1 is GTSNPN and CDR2 is SVGIG in the germline V gene (reference sequence). The CDR3 loop spans 16 amino acids. This chain's CDR3 is CAWSALDSYSNQPQHF. The CDR3 bases are TGTGCCTGGAGTGCATTGGACAGCTATAGCAATCAGCCCCAGCATTTT.

The CDR3 nucleotides are TGTGCCAGCAGTTACCTTGGCGGGGGGTTGACCGGGGAGCTGTTTTTT. Its protein product is CASSYLGGGLTGELFF. The chain is built from TRBV6-6 and TRBJ2-2, with 8 bases matching TRBD2. The CDR3 has 16 amino acids. J gave up 5 bases and V 2 bases, and 7 bases lay outside the gene matches. Germline V lookup: CDR1 MNHNY, CDR2 SVGAGI (reference sequence).